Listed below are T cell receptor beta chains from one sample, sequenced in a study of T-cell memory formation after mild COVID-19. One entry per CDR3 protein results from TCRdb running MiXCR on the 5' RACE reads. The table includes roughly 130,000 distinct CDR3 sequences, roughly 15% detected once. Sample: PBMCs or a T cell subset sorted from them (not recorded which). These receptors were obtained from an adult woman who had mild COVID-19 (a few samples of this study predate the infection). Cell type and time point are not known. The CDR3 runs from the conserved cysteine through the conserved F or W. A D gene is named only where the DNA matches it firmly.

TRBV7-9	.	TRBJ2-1	CASSIQLYNEQFF
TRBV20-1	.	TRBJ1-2	CSAREIGQGSPYGYTF
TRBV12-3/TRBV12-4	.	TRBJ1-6	CASSPGERSPLHF
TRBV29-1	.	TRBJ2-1	CSVSGRAYNEQFF
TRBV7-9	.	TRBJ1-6	CASSPRAAAYNSPLHF
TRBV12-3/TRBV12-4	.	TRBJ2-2	CASSLPSQVNTGELFF
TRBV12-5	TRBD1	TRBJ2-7	CASGSGTGLYEQYF
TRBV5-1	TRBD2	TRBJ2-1	CASSTRLASVGEQFF
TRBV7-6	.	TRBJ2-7	CASSLDGGNGEQYF
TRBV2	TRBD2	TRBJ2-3	CASVGLAGGPPLTDTQYF
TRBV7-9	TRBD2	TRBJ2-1	CASSFTTSGDRYNEQFF
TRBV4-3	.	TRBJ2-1	CASSQVTTDYNEQFF
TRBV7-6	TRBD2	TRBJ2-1	CASSFWGLAGRNEQFF
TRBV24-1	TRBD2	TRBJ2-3	CATSDFLLAGGADTQYF
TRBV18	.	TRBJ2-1	CASSPRLPIYNEQFF
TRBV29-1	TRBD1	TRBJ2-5	CSVDRVETQYF
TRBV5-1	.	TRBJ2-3	CASSLEVTTDTQYF
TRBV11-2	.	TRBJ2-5	CASSARRLAETQYF
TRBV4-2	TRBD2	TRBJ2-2	CASSQGPGLLAGENTGELFF
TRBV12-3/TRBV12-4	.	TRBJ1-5	CASSFGNQPQHF
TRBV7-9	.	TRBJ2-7	CASSLQATYEQYF
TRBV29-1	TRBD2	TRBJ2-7	CSAGGSSSYEQYF
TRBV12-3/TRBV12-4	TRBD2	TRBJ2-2	CASSYSGGYNTGELFF
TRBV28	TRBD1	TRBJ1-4	CASSFTPGQGLEKLFF
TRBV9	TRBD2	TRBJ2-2	CASSVGLAGTRGGELFF
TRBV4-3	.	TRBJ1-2	CASSQGLGVIYGYTF
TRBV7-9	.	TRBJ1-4	CASSPGAEKLFF
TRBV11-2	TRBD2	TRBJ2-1	CASSFSGHENEQFF
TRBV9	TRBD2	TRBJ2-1	CASSVRAGAGNEQFF
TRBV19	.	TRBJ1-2	CASSIRALANYGYTF
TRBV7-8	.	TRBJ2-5	CASSTDRRETQYF
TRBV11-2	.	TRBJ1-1	CASSSTARTNTEAFF
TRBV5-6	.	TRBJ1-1	CASSLGDTEAFF